Shown below are 9 T cell receptor beta chains from a single sample sequenced in a study of control samples from healthy donors and cancer patients. Here immunoSEQ multiplex PCR was the method, and the copy in TCRdb shows in-frame clones only, minus some. The table has roughly 150,000 clones, 70% to 90% seen once; the top ten hold over 1.5%. The specimen sequenced was blood. The receptors were gathered from a man aged 18-30 years in good health.

This rearrangement joins TRBV27 to TRBJ1-4; a possible D gene is TRBD1 (5 bases). Trimming pared 2 bases from V and 8 bases from J, leaving 6 bases between. CDR3 size: 12 residues. From germline, CDR1 is MNHEY and CDR2 SMNVEV (reference sequence). The CDR3 bases are TGTGCCAGCAGTTTACCAGGGGAAAAACTGTTTTTT. Protein sequence: CASSLPGEKLFF.

As to this clone: Additional DNA sequences in this sample encode the identical CDR3. The rearrangement links TRBV6-5 to TRBJ1-5, with D uncertain. The germline V gene has CDR1 MNHEY and CDR2 SVGAGI. The germline V and J ends were trimmed by 6 bases and 0 bases, with 6 bases remaining between them. This CDR3 has 13 amino acids. CDR3 nucleotides: TGTGCCAGCAGAGGCGATAGCAATCAGCCCCAGCATTTT. Encoded protein: CASRGDSNQPQHF.

The rearrangement links TRBV4-3 to TRBJ2-2; TRBD1 might be the D (6 bases). Trimming left V 0 bases short and J 5 bases short, with 16 bases between. The CDR3 covers 17 residues. Germline values: CDR1 LGHNA, CDR2 YSLEER. The DNA for the CDR3 is TGCGCCAGCAGCCAAGAAAGGGGGTCCCAGGTAACCGGGGAGCTGTTTTTT. The encoded protein is CASSQERGSQVTGELFF.

This clone was picked up one time. This chain links TRBV28 with TRBJ2-7; 8 bases align to TRBD1. The CDR3 contains 14 residues. Germline CDR1 is MDHEN and CDR2 is SYDVKM. The V gene end was trimmed by 3 bases and the J gene end by 2 bases; junction bases not matched to a gene: 3. The CDR3, as DNA: TGTGCCAGCAGTTTGCCGGACAGGGCCTACGAGCAGTACTTC. This encodes CASSLPDRAYEQYF.

The chain couples TRBV9 to TRBJ1-2, with 10 positions matching TRBD1. The length of the CDR3 is 15 residues. Trimming removed 2 bases from V and 6 bases from J; junction bases left unmatched: 7. CDR1 is SGDLS, CDR2 YYNGEE, per germline. This CDR3 is CASSVGTGAQDGYTF. DNA of the CDR3: TGTGCCAGCAGCGTGGGGACAGGGGCGCAGGATGGCTACACCTTC. The full variable domain, in which reference TRBV9 and TRBJ1-2 provide the parts outside the CDR3, is DSGVTQTPKHLITATGQRVTLRCSPRSGDLSVYWYQQSLDQGLQFLIQYYNGEERAKGNILERFSAQQFPDLHSELNLSSLELGDSALYFCASSVGTGAQDGYTFGSGTRLTVV.

This clone was seen only once. The chain has TRBV5-5 and TRBJ1-4, with a possible D match to TRBD1 (5 bases). CDR3 length equals 14 residues. In germline, CDR1 is SGHKS, CDR2 YYEKEE (reference sequence). V was trimmed by 2 bases and J by 6 bases, leaving 11 bases between them. The CDR3, as DNA: TGTGCCAGCAGCTTAGGGGACGGCGATGAAAAACTGTTTTTT. It codes for CASSLGDGDEKLFF.

The chain recombines TRBV5-8 with TRBJ1-1, with TRBD1 matching over 10 bases. Germline V lookup: CDR1 SGHTS, CDR2 YDEGEE. This CDR3 is built from 14 residues. J gave up 5 bases and V 4 bases, and 5 bases lay outside the gene matches. CDR3 bases: TGTGCCAGCAGCCCCCGGGACAGGGGAACTGAAGCTTTCTTT. Amino acids: CASSPRDRGTEAFF.

The rearrangement links TRBV5-1 to TRBJ1-6; 8 bases are shared with TRBD1. CDR1 SGHRS and CDR2 YFSETQ come from the germline V gene. CDR3 size: 15 residues. Trimming at V came to 7 bases and at J to 5 bases, leaving 8 bases not matched to a gene. CDR3 in DNA: TGCGCCAGCCCACTACAGGGGGGCAATAATTCACCCCTCCACTTT. Protein product: CASPLQGGNNSPLHF.

This sequence joins TRBV28 and TRBJ2-7; possible D gene TRBD1, 6 bases. V lost 6 bases, J lost 2 bases, and 17 bases lay in between. Germline V gene data show CDR1 as MDHEN and CDR2 as SYDVKM. This CDR3 region has 15 residues. CDR3 sequence (DNA): TGTGCCAGCAGCTCAACAGGGTTTATCACCTACGAGCAGTACTTC. It specifies CASSSTGFITYEQYF.